These 24 T cell receptor beta chains came from one sample sequenced in a study of shared clonotypes between healthy human individuals. TCRdb's copy holds only in-frame clones and misses some; the assay was immunoSEQ multiplex PCR. Of around 1 million clones listed, around three quarters are singletons. Source material: memory CD4+ T cells sorted from blood. Subset reported: CD45RA-negative fraction. Receptors originate from a man between 18 and 29 years old in good health.

This chain connects TRBV5-4 to TRBJ2-7; tentative D call: TRBD2 (6 bases). The V gene's germline CDR1 is SGHNT and CDR2 YYREEE (reference sequence). V dropped 4 bases and J dropped 6 bases, with 20 bases sitting between them. The CDR3 has 15 amino acids. In DNA, the CDR3 is TGTGCCAGCAGCCGTCAAAGCGGGCAACATCTCGAGCAGTACTTC. Translating it yields CASSRQSGQHLEQYF.

The chain links TRBV5-6 to TRBJ1-5; maybe TRBD1 (5 bases). This CDR3 is built from 16 residues. CDR1 and CDR2 (germline): SGHDT, YYEEEE. V gave up 6 bases and J gave up 2 bases, with 18 bases separating them. CDR3 protein: CASTSGGYVGNQPQHF. CDR3 coding DNA: TGTGCCAGCACCTCTGGGGGGTACGTGGGCAATCAGCCCCAGCATTTT. The whole variable domain, filled in from reference TRBV5-6 and TRBJ1-5, reads DAGVTQSPTHLIKTRGQQVTLRCSPKSGHDTVSWYQQALGQGPQFIFQYYEEEERQRGNFPDRFSGHQFPNYSSELNVNALLLGDSALYLCASTSGGYVGNQPQHFGDGTRLSIL.

The chain links TRBV7-8 to TRBJ1-2; D not resolved. The V gene lost 1 base and the J gene lost 7 bases, with 10 bases spanning the gap. Germline V gene lookup returns CDR1 SGHVS and CDR2 FQNEAQ. This CDR3 contains 13 residues. The CDR3 sequence is CASSLVQSLGYTF. In DNA, the CDR3 is TGTGCCAGCAGCTTAGTACAGTCGCTTGGCTACACCTTC.

The chain couples TRBV5-1 to TRBJ2-2; 7 bases fit TRBD1. The CDR3 is 14 residues long. CDR1 and CDR2 (germline): SGHRS, YFSETQ. Unmatched junction bases numbered 6, after V lost 4 bases and J lost 6 bases. The CDR3 DNA follows: TGCGCCAGCAGCCCACGACAGGGTGCCGGGGAGCTGTTTTTT. Its translation: CASSPRQGAGELFF. The full variable domain, its missing parts supplied by reference TRBV5-1 and TRBJ2-2, is KAGVTQTPRYLIKTRGQQVTLSCSPISGHRSVSWYQQTPGQGLQFLFEYFSETQRNKGNFPGRFSGRQFSNSRSEMNVSTLELGDSALYLCASSPRQGAGELFFGEGSRLTVL.

Concerning this clone: Other DNA sequences in this sample translate to the same CDR3. The genes are TRBV19 and TRBJ1-5; tentatively, D is TRBD1 (6 bases). The CDR3 spans 14 residues. The V end lost 3 bases, the J end lost 2 bases, and 8 bases lay between the germline ends. Germline V gene sequence: CDR1 LNHDA, CDR2 SQIVND (reference sequence). The CDR3 protein is CASSISGGNQPQHF. CDR3 DNA: TGTGCCAGTAGTATCTCAGGGGGCAATCAGCCCCAGCATTTT.

The J gene is TRBJ2-5, the V gene TRBV28; 13 nucleotides agree with TRBD2. The CDR3 spans 14 residues. J was trimmed by 4 bases and V by 6 bases; bases with no gene match: 2. Germline V gene lookup returns CDR1 MDHEN and CDR2 SYDVKM. The CDR3 nucleotides are TGTGCCAGCAGAGGGACTAGCGGGATAGAGACCCAGTACTTC. Translating gives CASRGTSGIETQYF.

This clone came up many times. The chain carries TRBV5-1 and TRBJ2-7; 8 bases are a match to TRBD2. Trimming took 4 bases from V and 6 from J; bases not matched to a gene: 9. Germline assignment: CDR1 SGHRS and CDR2 YFSETQ. CDR3 length equals 14 residues. CDR3 nucleotide sequence: TGCGCCAGCAGCACCGCGGGACTAGAGGCCGAGCAGTACTTC. Its translation is CASSTAGLEAEQYF.

This clone was found once. Other DNA sequences in this specimen translate into the identical CDR3. The chain links TRBV4-1 to TRBJ2-7, with D perhaps TRBD2 (5 bases). The CDR3 is made up of 11 amino acids. Trimming left V 4 bases short and J 4 bases short, with 5 bases between. The germline gives CDR1 MGHRA, CDR2 YSYEKL. The CDR3 sequence is CASSPGYEQYF. CDR3 DNA sequence: TGCGCCAGCAGCCCGGGGTACGAGCAGTACTTC.

V and J are TRBV5-4 and TRBJ1-6; D possibly corresponds to TRBD1 (5 bases). Looked up from germline, CDR1 is SGHNT and CDR2 is YYREEE (reference sequence). The CDR3 spans 16 residues. Trimming pared 1 base from V and 6 bases from J, leaving 14 bases between. The CDR3 sequence is CASSLLDSQPNSPLHF. CDR3 DNA sequence: TGTGCCAGCAGCTTGTTAGACAGCCAACCTAATTCACCCCTCCACTTT. Looking up the rest from reference TRBV5-4 and TRBJ1-6 gives the full variable domain: ETGVTQSPTHLIKTRGQQVTLRCSSQSGHNTVSWYQQALGQGPQFIFQYYREEENGRGNFPPRFSGLQFPNYSSELNVNALELDDSALYLCASSLLDSQPNSPLHFGNGTRLTVT.

A word on this clone: The sample has other DNA sequences that encode this CDR3 too. This rearrangement joins TRBV5-1 to TRBJ2-7; D unresolved. Looked up from germline, CDR1 is SGHRS and CDR2 is YFSETQ. This CDR3 contains 14 residues. Trimming left V 3 bases short and J 0 bases short, with 10 bases between. CDR3 amino acids: CASSSTGGSYEQYF. CDR3 nucleotides: TGCGCCAGCAGCTCGACCGGCGGCTCCTACGAGCAGTACTTC.

This clone was seen once. The rearrangement uses TRBV5-3 and TRBJ2-2; D gene unclear. TRBV5-3 is an open reading frame, and its role is uncertain. CDR3 length equals 17 residues. V was pared by 3 bases and J by 2 bases, with 17 bases between. The CDR3 nucleotides read TGTGCCAGAAGCTGGCTTCGGGCAATCCCCAACACCGGGGAGCTGTTTTTT. This codes for CARSWLRAIPNTGELFF.

The J gene is TRBJ2-7, the V gene TRBV5-4; the match to TRBD2 covers 7 bases. J gave up 7 bases and V 0 bases, and 10 bases lay outside the gene matches. Per the germline V gene, CDR1 is SGHNT and CDR2 is YYREEE (reference sequence). CDR3 length: 15 amino acids. The CDR3 coding sequence is TGTGCCAGCAGCTTGGAGACTAGCCGGTTTTTGGAGCAGTACTTC. Its protein is CASSLETSRFLEQYF.

The V call is TRBV15, the J call TRBJ2-7, with a possible D match to TRBD1 (6 bases). Trimming left V 0 bases short and J 5 bases short, with 14 bases between. CDR1 is LNHNV and CDR2 is YYDKDF in the germline V gene (reference sequence). This CDR3 comprises 15 residues. CDR3 nucleotide sequence: TGTGCCACCAGCAGAGATCAGCAGGGGCTGGACGAGCAGTACTTC. Protein: CATSRDQQGLDEQYF. Drawing the rest from reference TRBV15 and TRBJ2-7, the complete variable domain is DAMVIQNPRYQVTQFGKPVTLSCSQTLNHNVMYWYQQKSSQAPKLLFHYYDKDFNNEADTPDNFQSRRPNTSFCFLDIRSPGLGDTAMYLCATSRDQQGLDEQYFGPGTRLTVT.

The J gene is TRBJ1-6, the V gene TRBV7-8; D uncertain. In germline, CDR1 is SGHVS, CDR2 FQNEAQ. The CDR3 consists of 16 residues. The V and J ends lost 0 bases and 0 bases respectively, with 6 bases between them. The CDR3 loop reads CASSLAEDSYNSPLHF. The CDR3 bases are TGTGCCAGCAGCTTAGCGGAGGACTCCTATAATTCACCCCTCCACTTT.

Many counts were recorded for this clone. The rearrangement joins TRBV27 to TRBJ1-5; a possible D gene is TRBD1 (5 bases). Germline loops: CDR1 MNHEY, CDR2 SMNVEV (reference sequence). Trimming shortened V by 5 bases and J by 15 bases, and 14 bases separated the two germline ends. The CDR3 extends over 11 amino acids. Written as DNA, the CDR3 is TGTGCCAGCAGTGAGGCGGGGCGCTTGCATTTT. Residues: CASSEAGRLHF.

The genes are TRBV18 and TRBJ1-4; 7 bases match TRBD1. The trim removed 0 bases at V and 6 bases at J, leaving 7 bases unmatched. Germline V CDR1 and CDR2: KGHSH, LQKENI. The CDR3 loop spans 16 amino acids. CDR3: CASSPPMRQGHEKLFF. Written as DNA, the CDR3 is TGTGCCAGCTCACCACCAATGAGACAGGGACATGAAAAACTGTTTTTT.

The rearrangement links TRBV7-2 to TRBJ2-5; TRBD2 aligns across 9 bases. The CDR3 has 16 amino acids. V dropped 3 bases and J dropped 5; count of bases not matched to a gene: 10. CDR1 and CDR2 (germline): SGHTA, FQGNSA. The CDR3: CASSLVAGGMWETQYF. CDR3 DNA: TGTGCCAGCAGCTTGGTGGCGGGAGGGATGTGGGAGACCCAGTACTTC.

For this clone: Other DNA sequences in this specimen translate into the identical CDR3. This chain uses TRBV10-1 with TRBJ2-2, with unresolved D. This CDR3 is 12 amino acids long. Germline assignment: CDR1 WNHNN and CDR2 SYGVQD (reference sequence). Trimming shortened V by 2 bases and J by 6 bases, and 4 bases separated the two germline ends. CDR3 nucleotides: TGCGCCAGCAGTGAGCGCCCCGGGGAGCTGTTTTTT. This translates into CASSERPGELFF.

The chain links TRBV6-1 to TRBJ2-5; weak D call: TRBD2 (5 bases). CDR3 length: 15 amino acids. V was pared by 1 base and J by 2 bases, with 11 bases between. Germline-derived CDR1 and CDR2 are MNHNS and SASEGT. CDR3 sequence: CASSEGGRSQETQYF. In nucleotides, the CDR3 is TGTGCCAGCAGTGAAGGAGGGAGATCACAAGAGACCCAGTACTTC.

This rearrangement joins TRBV9 to TRBJ2-7; D perhaps matches TRBD2 (5 bases). The ends were cut back, 6 bases at V and 5 bases at J, with 15 bases in the middle. Germline lookup yields CDR1 SGDLS and CDR2 YYNGEE. CDR3 length: 13 amino acids. The CDR3 region is CASNRNGENEQYF. The CDR3 bases are TGTGCCAGCAACCGTAATGGGGAGAACGAGCAGTACTTC.

This clone was seen only once. The chain employs TRBV5-8 and TRBJ2-5, with 8 positions matching TRBD1. V was clipped by 9 bases and J by 2 bases; unmatched bases: 9. The germline V gene has CDR1 SGHTS and CDR2 YDEGEE. CDR3 length equals 14 residues. CDR3 region: CATDDRGVQETQYF. In nucleotides, the CDR3 is TGTGCCACCGACGACAGGGGAGTACAAGAGACCCAGTACTTC.

The rearrangement uses TRBV30 and TRBJ1-6, with D possibly TRBD1 on 6 matching bases. V gave up 4 bases and J gave up 6 bases, with 25 bases separating them. There are 18 residues in the CDR3. In germline, CDR1 is GTSNPN, CDR2 SVGIG (reference sequence). CDR3 residues: CAWTYSGPGDAGNSPLHF. The CDR3 DNA is TGTGCCTGGACCTACTCTGGTCCAGGGGATGCCGGTAATTCACCCCTCCACTTT.

This clone occurred once. The chain uses TRBV13 and TRBJ2-1; no clear D. The CDR3 has 14 residues. Looked up from germline, CDR1 is PRHDT and CDR2 is FYEKMQ (reference sequence). Trimming cost V 2 bases and J 9 bases, with 14 bases left between them. The CDR3 DNA reads as TGTGCCAGCAGCTTAAATTTTGTGCTCGGTGAGCAGTTCTTC. Translated, it gives CASSLNFVLGEQFF.

This chain uses TRBV27 with TRBJ2-2, with TRBD1 matching 10 bases. Germline lookup yields CDR1 MNHEY and CDR2 SMNVEV (reference sequence). CDR3 length: 15 residues. V gave up 6 bases and J gave up 5 bases; unmatched junction bases: 6. The CDR3 is CASRYGTGVTGELFF. The CDR3 nucleotides are TGTGCCAGCAGATACGGGACAGGGGTGACCGGGGAGCTGTTTTTT.